This T cell receptor (beta chain) was identified during a study of OX40 agonist ivuxolimab in advanced cancers. Study information: At 0.01 to 10 mg/kg, ivuxolimab was administered intravenously to patients every 2 weeks. Study-wide results and caveats: Dosing at 0.1 to 3.0 mg/kg was accompanied by clonal expansion of CD4+ and CD8+ blood T cells by week 6. Partial responders at 0.1-3.0 mg/kg had among the lowest clonal expansion. The mean number of expanded clones was higher in CD8+ T cells than in CD4+.

This CDR3 is built from 16 residues. The germline V and J ends were trimmed by 2 bases and 0 bases, with 13 bases remaining between them. Looked up from germline, CDR1 is SEHNR and CDR2 is FQNEAQ (reference sequence). Turning to this clone: Its cognate antigen is unknown.

The assay was immunoSEQ multiplex PCR, and TCRdb's table has in-frame clones only and misses some. The sample contains about 48,000 clones, approximately 88% of which appear only once. The sequences come from CD4+ or CD8+ T cells sorted from blood, collected in a trial of the OX40 agonist ivuxolimab. The receptor was isolated from an adult with an advanced solid tumor such as melanoma, head and neck, liver or kidney cancer. V is TRBV7-9 and J is TRBJ1-1, with a weak D call TRBD1 (6 bases). CDR3 region: CASSLFARGMNTEAFF. In DNA, the CDR3 is TGTGCCAGCAGCTTATTCGCCAGGGGCATGAACACTGAAGCTTTCTTT.